Following are 31 T cell receptor beta chains from one sample sequenced in a study of blood T cell repertoires in COVID-19 (TCRdb year 2020). Libraries came from the immunoSEQ multiplex PCR assay. Here the immuneACCESS table is served through TCRdb, limited to in-frame sequences with V and J called. Missing clones are a known gap in these copies; in checked studies unresolved V genes cover under half, and the rest lacks a known reason. The sample data list just under 150,000 clones, and about nine tenths of these were observed just once. Around 0.91% of the sample goes to the ten largest clones. Material for sequencing was peripheral blood. The receptor source for this set is a woman aged 45-60 years with acute or convalescent COVID-19.

V is TRBV24-1 and J is TRBJ2-1; 9 bases fit TRBD1. With V trimmed by 4 bases and J by 3 bases, 6 bases remained unmatched. Germline loops: CDR1 KGHDR, CDR2 SFDVKD. The CDR3 has 16 amino acids. CDR3 sequence reads: CATSEPGTGIYNEQFF. In DNA form, the CDR3 reads TGTGCCACCAGTGAACCCGGGACAGGGATCTACAATGAGCAGTTCTTC.

The genes are TRBV12-5 and TRBJ2-1, with 11 positions matching TRBD2. J gave up 5 bases and V 2 bases, and 8 bases lay outside the gene matches. This CDR3 is built from 17 residues. The germline CDR1 and CDR2 sequences are LGHNT and FRNRAP. CDR3 bases: TGTGCTAGTGGTTTGAGAGAACCGGGACTAGCGGACAATGAGCAGTTCTTC. It encodes CASGLREPGLADNEQFF. Based on the CDR3 plus reference TRBV12-5 and TRBJ2-1, the full variable domain is DARVTQTPRHKVTEMGQEVTMRCQPILGHNTVFWYRQTMMQGLELLAYFRNRAPLDDSGMPKDRFSAEMPDATLATLKIQPSEPRDSAVYFCASGLREPGLADNEQFFGPGTRLTVL.

This chain connects TRBV7-3 to TRBJ2-1; 10 bases agree with TRBD2. This CDR3 region has 15 residues. Germline V gene sequence: CDR1 SGHTA, CDR2 FQGTGA. Trimming removed 5 bases from V and 4 bases from J; junction bases left unmatched: 5. The CDR3 nucleotides are TGTGCCAGCAGCATACCGGGACTAGCGTACAATGAGCAGTTCTTC. This codes for CASSIPGLAYNEQFF.

CDR3 bases: TGTGCCAGCAGTTTAGCTGGGGCCGATCAGCCCCAGCATTTT. It is translated as CASSLAGADQPQHF. The rearrangement joins TRBV28 to TRBJ1-5, with D possibly TRBD1 on 5 matching bases. The CDR3 is made up of 14 amino acids. The ends were cut back, 2 bases at V and 5 bases at J, with 10 bases in the middle. Germline-derived CDR1 and CDR2 are MDHEN and SYDVKM. The full variable domain, its missing parts supplied by reference TRBV28 and TRBJ1-5, is DVKVTQSSRYLVKRTGEKVFLECVQDMDHENMFWYRQDPGLGLRLIYFSYDVKMKEKGDIPEGYSVSREKKERFSLILESASTNQTSMYLCASSLAGADQPQHFGDGTRLSIL.

This chain connects TRBV7-9 to TRBJ2-3, with D unclear. Between the trimmed V and J ends, which lost 1 base and 2 bases, there was a span of 7 bases. The CDR3 extends over 14 amino acids. CDR1 is SEHNR, CDR2 FQNEAQ, per germline (reference sequence). The CDR3 nucleotides read TGTGCCAGCAGCTTAGTAGCCAACACAGATACGCAGTATTTT. It codes for CASSLVANTDTQYF.

The chain joins TRBV10-2 to TRBJ2-3, with 10 positions matching TRBD2. The CDR3 spans 14 residues. Looked up from germline, CDR1 is WSHSY and CDR2 is SAAADI. After removal of 8 bases from V and 4 bases from J, the junction contained 6 bases not matched to a gene. The CDR3 nucleotides are TGCGCCAGCCGGGGAAGCGGGGGGGCAGATACGCAGTATTTT. This codes for CASRGSGGADTQYF.

This clone was seen at least ten times. The V gene is TRBV3-1 (or the pseudogene TRBV3-2), the J gene TRBJ2-2; TRBD2 agrees at 11 bases. The CDR3 length is 17 residues. Germline V lookup: CDR1 LGHDT, CDR2 YNNKEL (reference sequence). Trimming cost V 9 bases and J 1 base; bases outside gene matches: 10. This CDR3 reads CASTGTSGSLNTGELFF. The CDR3 bases are TGTGCCAGTACCGGGACTAGCGGATCCCTGAACACCGGGGAGCTGTTTTTT.

The table lists this clone with a few counts. The rearrangement joins TRBV7-3 to TRBJ1-2, with 9 bases that match TRBD1. This CDR3 contains 14 residues. The trim removed 5 bases at V and 6 bases at J, leaving 7 bases unmatched. Germline CDR1 SGHTA, CDR2 FQGTGA. The CDR3 bases are TGTGCCAGCAGCCGGACAGGGGAATGGGATGGCTACACCTTC. It specifies CASSRTGEWDGYTF.

The gene calls are TRBV11-3 and TRBJ2-1, with D hard to call. The CDR3 consists of 14 residues. Germline V gene data show CDR1 as SGHNT and CDR2 as YENEEA. Trimming left V 2 bases short and J 2 bases short, with 7 bases between. CDR3 sequence (DNA): TGTGCCAGCAGCTTATCAACAGCCTACAATGAGCAGTTCTTC. Translation gives CASSLSTAYNEQFF.

The chain combines TRBV5-6 with TRBJ1-2; TRBD1 matches 7 bases. V was pared by 4 bases and J by 4 bases, with 7 bases of the junction left unmatched. The CDR3 is 14 residues long. The V gene's germline CDR1 is SGHDT and CDR2 YYEEEE. The CDR3 sequence: CASSILQGFYGYTF. The CDR3 nucleotides are TGTGCCAGCAGCATATTACAGGGGTTCTATGGCTACACCTTC. Drawing the rest from reference TRBV5-6 and TRBJ1-2, the complete variable domain is DAGVTQSPTHLIKTRGQQVTLRCSPKSGHDTVSWYQQALGQGPQFIFQYYEEEERQRGNFPDRFSGHQFPNYSSELNVNALLLGDSALYLCASSILQGFYGYTFGSGTRLTVV.

The J gene is TRBJ1-2, the V gene TRBV12-3 or TRBV12-4; a weak D match, TRBD1 (6 bases). V was pared by 11 bases and J by 0 bases, with 13 bases between. CDR3 size: 13 residues. CDR3 sequence (DNA): TGTGCCTCGGGGGGGCAGACTAACTATGGCTACACCTTC. This codes for CASGGQTNYGYTF.

The CDR3 loop reads CASSLGDRGNYGYTF. The CDR3, as DNA: TGTGCCAGCAGCCTAGGGGACAGGGGAAACTATGGCTACACCTTC. V and J are TRBV9 and TRBJ1-2; 10 bases are a match to TRBD1. V shed 4 bases, J shed 2 bases, and the junction held 5 bases outside the gene matches. The CDR3 extends over 15 amino acids. Germline V gene data show CDR1 as SGDLS and CDR2 as YYNGEE.

The rearrangement joins TRBV13 to TRBJ1-1; 9 bases match TRBD1. Germline lookup yields CDR1 PRHDT and CDR2 FYEKMQ (reference sequence). This CDR3 region has 15 residues. J lost 10 bases, V lost 3 bases, and 12 bases had no gene match. The CDR3: CASSFPGQGAEGAFF. The CDR3 DNA follows: TGTGCCAGCAGCTTTCCGGGACAGGGAGCTGAGGGAGCTTTCTTT.

This clone was counted once. V and J are TRBV18 and TRBJ1-2; 7 nucleotides line up with TRBD1. Losses at the gene ends were 1 base for V and 2 bases for J; bases not matched to a gene: 1. Per germline, CDR1 KGHSH and CDR2 LQKENI. The CDR3 is 14 residues long. CDR3 DNA: TGTGCCAGCTCACCACGGGGACAGAACTATGGCTACACCTTC. Its protein product is CASSPRGQNYGYTF.

This chain connects TRBV3-1 (or the pseudogene TRBV3-2) to TRBJ2-3; 11 nucleotides agree with TRBD2. The trim removed 4 bases at V and 2 bases at J, leaving 5 bases unmatched. The germline V gene has CDR1 LGHDT and CDR2 YNNKEL (reference sequence). CDR3 length: 16 amino acids. CDR3 in amino acids: CASSLRTSGHTDTQYF. The DNA of the CDR3 is TGTGCCAGCAGCCTAAGGACTAGCGGGCACACAGATACGCAGTATTTT.

This chain uses TRBV5-1 with TRBJ2-2; D might be TRBD2 (6 bases). Trimming removed 0 bases at V and 10 bases at J, with 16 bases between. This CDR3 comprises 15 residues. Per germline, CDR1 SGHRS and CDR2 YFSETQ. In DNA form, the CDR3 reads TGCGCCAGCAGCTTGGTGGCGGGACTGGACTCGGAGCTGTTTTTT. It encodes CASSLVAGLDSELFF.

The chain links TRBV10-1 to TRBJ1-5; 7 nucleotides agree with TRBD1. The V segment lost 3 bases and the J segment 3 bases; nucleotides outside the gene matches: 20. The CDR3 extends over 20 amino acids. Germline-derived CDR1 and CDR2 are WNHNN and SYGVQD (reference sequence). For the CDR3, the DNA is TGCGCCAGCAGTGAAGGAAGGAGGCCGGAGACAGGGTCAGCCAATCAGCCCCAGCATTTT. Translation gives CASSEGRRPETGSANQPQHF.

The chain uses TRBV5-6 and TRBJ1-3, with D uncertain. CDR3 length: 15 residues. Germline assignment: CDR1 SGHDT and CDR2 YYEEEE. Trimming removed 2 bases at V and 1 base at J, with 10 bases between. The CDR3 nucleotides read TGTGCCAGCAGCTTCTCTACCGAATCTGGAAACACCATATATTTT. Residues: CASSFSTESGNTIYF.

The J gene is TRBJ1-1, the V gene TRBV21-1. TRBV21-1 counts as a pseudogene. The CDR3 has 21 residues. CDR3 region: CASSKARPNCTVTTINTEAFF. The CDR3 bases are TGTGCCAGCAGCAAAGCCCGACCAAACTGTACGGTCACCACTATAAACACTGAAGCTTTCTTT.

This sequence joins TRBV7-9 and TRBJ2-7, with 8 bases that match TRBD1. This CDR3 spans 12 amino acids. The ends lost 11 bases at V and 0 bases at J; junction bases unmatched: 3. CDR1 is SEHNR and CDR2 is FQNEAQ in the germline V gene (reference sequence). The CDR3 reads CAVDRGSYEQYF. The CDR3 region has the DNA TGTGCCGTAGACAGGGGCTCCTACGAGCAGTACTTC.

The chain combines TRBV5-1 with TRBJ1-4; the match to TRBD1 covers 7 bases. The CDR3 is made up of 15 amino acids. Germline CDR1 SGHRS, CDR2 YFSETQ. V lost 0 bases to trimming and J lost 7 bases; unmatched junction nucleotides: 6. The CDR3 nucleotides read TGCGCCAGCAGCTTGGGACAGGGCGGAGGTGAAAAACTGTTTTTT. This encodes CASSLGQGGGEKLFF.

The V and J genes are TRBV10-1 and TRBJ2-1; 8 bases map to TRBD1. V was pared by 2 bases and J by 4 bases, with 1 base of the junction left unmatched. The CDR3 consists of 14 residues. Germline CDR1 WNHNN, CDR2 SYGVQD (reference sequence). The CDR3 region is CASSEGTGYNEQFF. The DNA for the CDR3 is TGCGCCAGCAGTGAGGGGACAGGATACAATGAGCAGTTCTTC.

The V and J genes are TRBV27 and TRBJ2-6; TRBD1 aligns across 7 bases. This CDR3 region has 18 residues. The V segment lost 0 bases and the J segment 2 bases; nucleotides outside the gene matches: 7. Germline V gene lookup returns CDR1 MNHEY and CDR2 SMNVEV (reference sequence). The CDR3 nucleotides are TGTGCCAGCAGTTTATCGATGGGGCAGGGGGCTGGGGCCAACGTCCTGACTTTC. Translation: CASSLSMGQGAGANVLTF.

This clone was found many times. The chain couples TRBV2 to TRBJ1-6, with 9 bases identical to TRBD1. Germline trimming cut 6 bases from V and 9 bases from J; bases unmatched to any gene: 6. This CDR3 spans 14 amino acids. Germline loops: CDR1 SNHLY, CDR2 FYNNEI. CDR3: CASRRDRVSSPLHF. The CDR3 DNA reads TGTGCCAGCAGGCGGGACAGGGTCTCTTCACCCCTCCACTTT.

The CDR3 region is CASREAGGGNIQYF. The DNA for the CDR3 is TGTGCCAGTAGAGAAGCGGGAGGGGGTAACATTCAGTACTTC. The chain uses TRBV19 and TRBJ2-4; TRBD2 aligns across 10 bases. The germline gives CDR1 LNHDA, CDR2 SQIVND (reference sequence). This CDR3 spans 14 amino acids. V lost 6 bases and J lost 7; bases outside the gene matches: 6.

The V gene is TRBV12-3 or TRBV12-4, the J gene TRBJ1-2, with D tentatively TRBD1 (5 bases). This CDR3 region has 13 residues. Trimming removed 5 bases from V and 2 bases from J, with 9 bases in between. Written as DNA, the CDR3 is TGTGCCAGCAGTCCCGGGGGAAACTATGGCTACACCTTC. The encoded protein is CASSPGGNYGYTF.

This clone was counted once. The chain employs TRBV15 and TRBJ1-4, with D possibly being TRBD1 (5 bases). V lost 4 bases and J 5 bases, leaving 23 bases between the germline ends. This CDR3 contains 18 residues. Germline V lookup: CDR1 LNHNV, CDR2 YYDKDF (reference sequence). CDR3 region: CATSKTYTTGSFNEKLFF. CDR3 bases: TGTGCCACCAGCAAAACCTATACCACAGGTTCATTCAATGAAAAACTGTTTTTT.

This rearrangement joins TRBV7-9 to TRBJ2-7, with a possible D match to TRBD1 (5 bases). Trimming pared 3 bases from V and 1 base from J, leaving 10 bases between. Germline V gene lookup returns CDR1 SEHNR and CDR2 FQNEAQ (reference sequence). The CDR3 runs 14 residues. The chain's CDR3 is CASSLTAQSYEQYF. Written as DNA, the CDR3 is TGTGCCAGCAGCTTGACAGCACAATCCTACGAGCAGTACTTC.

The chain carries TRBV5-6 and TRBJ1-1; TRBD1 aligns across 8 bases. CDR1 SGHDT and CDR2 YYEEEE come from the germline V gene. The CDR3 has 15 residues. Trimming took 0 bases from V and 3 from J; bases not matched to a gene: 4. As DNA, the CDR3 is TGTGCCAGCAGCTTGGTGCAGGGGGCCCACACTGAAGCTTTCTTT. Protein product: CASSLVQGAHTEAFF.

The rearrangement uses TRBV7-6 and TRBJ2-3, with 9 nucleotides matching TRBD1. J was trimmed by 0 bases and V by 4 bases; bases with no gene match: 5. CDR3 length: 16 amino acids. Germline V CDR1 and CDR2: SGHVS, FNYEAQ. DNA of the CDR3: TGTGCCAGCAGCTCCCGGACAGGGGATAGCACAGATACGCAGTATTTT. Encoded protein: CASSSRTGDSTDTQYF.

This sequence joins TRBV6-6 and TRBJ2-3; possible D gene TRBD2, 5 bases. V was clipped by 0 bases and J by 3 bases, with 7 bases between them. Germline V gene sequence: CDR1 MNHNY, CDR2 SVGAGI (reference sequence). The CDR3 has 14 amino acids. This chain's CDR3 is CASSYSLETDTQYF. The CDR3 region has the DNA TGTGCCAGCAGTTACTCACTAGAGACAGATACGCAGTATTTT.